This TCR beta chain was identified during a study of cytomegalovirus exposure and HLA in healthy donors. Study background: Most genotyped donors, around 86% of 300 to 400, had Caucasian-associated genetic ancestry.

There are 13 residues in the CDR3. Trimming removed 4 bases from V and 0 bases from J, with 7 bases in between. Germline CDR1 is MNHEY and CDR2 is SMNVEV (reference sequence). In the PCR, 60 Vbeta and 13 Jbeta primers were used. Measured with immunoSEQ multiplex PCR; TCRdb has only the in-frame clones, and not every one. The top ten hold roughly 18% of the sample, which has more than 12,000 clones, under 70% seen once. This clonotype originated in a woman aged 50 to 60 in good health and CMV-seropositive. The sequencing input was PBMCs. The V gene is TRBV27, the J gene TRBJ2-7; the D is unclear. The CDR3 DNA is TGTGCCAGCAGTTCTCTAAGCTCCTACGAGCAGTACTTC. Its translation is CASSSLSSYEQYF.